This paragraph covers one T cell receptor beta chain sequence. Its matching antigen is unknown. Per the germline V gene, CDR1 is MNHEY and CDR2 is SVGAGI. V dropped 4 bases and J dropped 7 bases, with 13 bases sitting between them. This CDR3 comprises 13 residues. This record comes from a study of T cell responses to AZD1222 COVID-19 vaccine. In the study overall: Pooling was applied to second doses at about 4 or about 12 weeks. Points from the study as a whole: There were mostly white British donors and more females than males, and clonal diversity was possibly underestimated. Vaccine-associated CD4 TCRs ranged over spike, dominating at 160-218 and 743-854. Regions left unmutated in variants are reportedly the target of nearly half of spike-specific TCRs.

Sequenced by immunoSEQ multiplex PCR; TCRdb stores in-frame clones only, minus some. The table has around 140,000 clones, roughly 93% seen once. The TCR was taken from an adult in good health. The sample was peripheral blood, taken on day 0 of AZD1222 vaccination. This sequence joins TRBV6-5 and TRBJ1-2; D is possibly TRBD1 (5 bases). The CDR3 loop is CASSSTDLGGYTF. DNA of the CDR3: TGTGCCAGCAGTTCGACAGATCTCGGTGGCTACACCTTC.